This T cell receptor beta chain was documented in a study of blood T cell repertoires in COVID-19. Original processing methods: Amplifying reference gene primers gave estimates of nucleated cell counts. Using immunoSEQ multiplex PCR, the repertoire was profiled, and TCRdb retains in-frame clones only, with some absent. V and J calls and clone size come straight from that table; D and trimming were deduced from the DNA. The table includes approximately 240,000 clones, more than 80% detected once. This clone was picked up a small number of times. Germline V gene lookup returns CDR1 SEHNR and CDR2 FQNEAQ (reference sequence). V was trimmed by 4 bases and J by 8 bases, leaving 14 bases between them. The CDR3 has 13 amino acids. Patients of the Seattle cohort, enrolled during active infection, were followed longitudinally.

The TCR originated in a woman younger than 45 with COVID-19, enrolled during active disease. Sequencing used peripheral blood. The V call is TRBV7-9, the J call TRBJ1-1; D is unresolved. The CDR3 region has the DNA TGTGCCAGCAGCTCCAATTCGGGAAGGGAAGCTTTCTTT. It translates to CASSSNSGREAFF.